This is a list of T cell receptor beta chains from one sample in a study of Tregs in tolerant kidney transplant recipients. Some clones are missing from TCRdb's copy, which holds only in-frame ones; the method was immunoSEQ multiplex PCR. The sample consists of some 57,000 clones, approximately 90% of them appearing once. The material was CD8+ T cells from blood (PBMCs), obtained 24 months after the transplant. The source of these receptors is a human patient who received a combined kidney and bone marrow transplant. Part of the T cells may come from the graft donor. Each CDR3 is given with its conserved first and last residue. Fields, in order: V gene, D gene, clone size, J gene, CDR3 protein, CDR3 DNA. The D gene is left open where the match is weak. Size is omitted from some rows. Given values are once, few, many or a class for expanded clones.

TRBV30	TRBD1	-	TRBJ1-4	CAWSVVRGRGEKLFF	TGTGCCTGGAGTGTGGTCAGGGGGCGAGGTGAAAAACTGTTTTTT
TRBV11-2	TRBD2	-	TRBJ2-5	CTSRPGLAGPETQYF	TGTACCAGCAGACCGGGACTAGCGGGGCCAGAGACCCAGTACTTC
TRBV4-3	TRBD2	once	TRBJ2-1	CASSQGYERETHNEQFF	TGCGCCAGCAGCCAAGGTTATGAGCGGGAGACACACAATGAGCAGTTCTTC
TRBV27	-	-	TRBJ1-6	CASSPYQPGGADSPLHF	TGTGCCAGCAGCCCATACCAACCAGGAGGGGCGGATTCACCCCTCCACTTT
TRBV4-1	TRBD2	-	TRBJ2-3	CASRGVLAGISTDTQYF	TGCGCCAGCAGAGGGGTACTAGCGGGGATTAGCACAGATACGCAGTATTTT
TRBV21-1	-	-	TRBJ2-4	CASRDGTVRAKNIQYF	TGTGCCAGCAGAGACGGGACAGTTAGAGCCAAAAACATTCAGTACTTC
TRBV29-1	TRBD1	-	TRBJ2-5	CSVVGQGAGETQYF	TGCAGCGTTGTCGGGCAGGGGGCAGGAGAGACCCAGTACTTC
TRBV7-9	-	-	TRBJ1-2	CASSAHPGTDGYTF	TGTGCCAGCAGCGCCCACCCGGGTACGGATGGCTACACCTTC
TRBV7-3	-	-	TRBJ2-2	CASSLKLTGELFF	TGTGCCAGCAGCTTAAAGCTTACCGGGGAGCTGTTTTTT
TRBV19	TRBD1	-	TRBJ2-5	CASSIWDRGQETQYF	TGTGCCAGTAGTATATGGGACAGAGGGCAAGAGACCCAGTACTTC
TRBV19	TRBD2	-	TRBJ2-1	CASQAGGVNEQFF	TGTGCCAGTCAGGCGGGGGGGGTCAATGAGCAGTTCTTC
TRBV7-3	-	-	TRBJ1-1	CASSLHQGTGEAFF	TGTGCCAGCAGCTTACACCAGGGTACGGGTGAAGCTTTCTTT
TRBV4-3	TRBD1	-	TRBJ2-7	CASSQWTGYEQYF	TGCGCCAGCAGCCAATGGACAGGGTACGAGCAGTACTTC
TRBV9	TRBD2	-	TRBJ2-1	CASSVVSGTSSYNEQFF	TGTGCCAGCAGCGTAGTCAGCGGGACGAGCTCCTACAATGAGCAGTTCTTC
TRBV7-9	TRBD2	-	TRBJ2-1	CASSMGLAGVGNEQFF	TGTGCCAGCAGCATGGGACTAGCGGGAGTTGGGAATGAGCAGTTCTTC
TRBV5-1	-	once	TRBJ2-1	CASSLVGRYNEQFF	TGCGCCAGCAGCTTGGTGGGCAGATACAATGAGCAGTTCTTC
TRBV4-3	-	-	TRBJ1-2	CASSLLGAAQYGYTF	TGCGCCAGCAGCCTTCTGGGGGCGGCTCAATATGGCTACACCTTC
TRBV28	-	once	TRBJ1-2	CASSFPGNYGYTF	TGTGCCAGCAGTTTTCCAGGGAACTATGGCTACACCTTC
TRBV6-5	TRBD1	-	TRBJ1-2	CASTDWGTGYGYTF	TGTGCCAGCACTGACTGGGGGACAGGCTATGGCTACACCTTC
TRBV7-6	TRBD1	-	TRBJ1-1	CASSAGTGLEAFF	TGTGCCAGCAGCGCCGGGACAGGGCTTGAAGCTTTCTTT
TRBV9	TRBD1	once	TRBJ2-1	CASSVATGVGTYNEQFF	TGTGCCAGCAGCGTAGCCACAGGGGTAGGAACCTACAATGAGCAGTTCTTC
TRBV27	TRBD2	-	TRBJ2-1	CASSPRLAHEQFF	TGTGCCAGCAGTCCCCGACTAGCCCATGAGCAGTTCTTC
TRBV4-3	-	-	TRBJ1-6	CASSQAPSGANSPLHF	TGCGCCAGCAGCCAAGCCCCTTCTGGAGCCAATTCCCCCCTCCACTTT
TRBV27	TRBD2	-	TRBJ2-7	CASSLSGGLSYEQYF	TGTGCCAGCAGCCTAAGCGGGGGTCTCTCCTACGAGCAGTACTTC
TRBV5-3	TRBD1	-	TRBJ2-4	CARSLEGGTGSLNIQYF	TGTGCCAGAAGCTTGGAGGGGGGGACAGGGAGTCTAAACATTCAGTACTTC
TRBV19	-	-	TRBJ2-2	CASSTGSTGELFF	TGTGCCAGTAGTACAGGGTCCACCGGGGAGCTGTTTTTT
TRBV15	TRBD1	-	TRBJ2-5	CATSRPLDRGQGETQYF	TGTGCCACCAGCAGACCGCTGGACAGGGGTCAAGGAGAGACCCAGTACTTC
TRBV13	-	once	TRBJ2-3	CASSITRGRGRDTQYF	TGTGCCAGCAGCATCACTAGAGGGAGAGGAAGAGATACGCAGTATTTT
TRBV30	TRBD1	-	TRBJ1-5	CAWSGTGHEPQHF	TGTGCCTGGAGTGGGACAGGTCATGAGCCCCAGCATTTT
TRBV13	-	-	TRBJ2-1	CASSLGGSHNEQFF	TGTGCCAGCAGCTTAGGCGGGTCCCACAATGAGCAGTTCTTC
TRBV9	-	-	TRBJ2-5	CASSVFDSREETQYF	TGTGCCAGCAGCGTCTTCGACAGTAGGGAAGAGACCCAGTACTTC
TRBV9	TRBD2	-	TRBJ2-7	CASSVVSGGGEQYF	TGTGCCAGCAGCGTAGTGAGCGGGGGAGGAGAGCAGTACTTC
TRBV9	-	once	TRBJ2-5	CASNMGGPETQYF	TGTGCCAGCAACATGGGGGGGCCAGAGACCCAGTACTTC